A selection of T cell receptor beta chains follows, all from one sample in a study of blood T cell repertoires in COVID-19. Using immunoSEQ multiplex PCR, the repertoire was profiled, and TCRdb retains in-frame clones only, with some absent. The sample yields about 170,000 clones, approximately 85% seen once. Sequencing was performed on peripheral blood. These receptors originate from a woman aged 80 or over with COVID-19, enrolled during active disease. CDR3s include the opening cysteine and the closing phenylalanine or tryptophan. A D gene is named only where the DNA matches it firmly. Some rows have no size entry. The others give once, few or many, or a class for an expanded clone.

D	V	J	size	DNA	CDR3
TRBD1	TRBV10-3	TRBJ1-2	NA	TGTGCCATCAGGAACTTTCAGGGGGCAGGCAATGGCTACACCTTC	CAIRNFQGAGNGYTF
TRBD2	TRBV3-1/TRBV3-2	TRBJ2-7	NA	TGTGCCAGCAGCCAAGATTTGGGAGGGTGGCGCGAGCAGTACTTC	CASSQDLGGWREQYF
TRBD2	TRBV7-6	TRBJ2-6	NA	TGTGCCAGCAGCTTAGTGGCTAGCGGAAGCTCTGGGGCCAACGTCCTGACTTTC	CASSLVASGSSGANVLTF
TRBD1	TRBV9	TRBJ1-2	NA	TGTGCCAGCAGCGTAGCCCCCACCTATCAGACAGGGAAAGGCTACACCTTC	CASSVAPTYQTGKGYTF
NA	TRBV28	TRBJ1-5	NA	TGTGCCAGCACCCGCCAGGGGATGGGGAGCAATCAGCCCCAGCATTTT	CASTRQGMGSNQPQHF
TRBD1	TRBV5-1	TRBJ1-5	NA	TGCGCCAGCAGGGGCGACAGGGATCAGCCCCAGCATTTT	CASRGDRDQPQHF
NA	TRBV24-1	TRBJ2-2	NA	TGTGCCACCAGTGCCATCGCGGGCACCGGGGAGCTGTTTTTT	CATSAIAGTGELFF
NA	TRBV5-4	TRBJ2-3	NA	TGTGCCAGCAGCTTGGGACTAGGGGGGGCAACAGATACGCAGTATTTT	CASSLGLGGATDTQYF
TRBD2	TRBV29-1	TRBJ2-3	NA	TGCAGCGTCGACGGACTAGCGGGGGTCACAGATACGCAGTATTTT	CSVDGLAGVTDTQYF
NA	TRBV7-9	TRBJ2-1	NA	TGTGCCAGCAGCTTAGAGATTCGCCTTAGCTCCTACAATGAGCAGTTCTTC	CASSLEIRLSSYNEQFF
NA	TRBV27	TRBJ1-2	NA	TGTGCCAGCAGCATCAGGGGTAGCTATGGCTACACCTTC	CASSIRGSYGYTF
TRBD1	TRBV30	TRBJ2-5	NA	TGTGCCTGGAGTGTAGAAGGGGGCGAAGAGACCCAGTACTTC	CAWSVEGGEETQYF
NA	TRBV5-1	TRBJ1-1	NA	TGCGCCAGCAGCTTGGCTGCGGACACTGAAGCTTTCTTT	CASSLAADTEAFF
NA	TRBV6-6	TRBJ2-3	NA	TGTGCCAGCACTCAACGGGCCGGACTCACAGATACGCAGTATTTT	CASTQRAGLTDTQYF
NA	TRBV9	TRBJ2-7	few	TGTGCCAGCAGCGTAGTTCCCGGCGGGCAACCCGAGCAGTACTTC	CASSVVPGGQPEQYF
TRBD1	TRBV2	TRBJ2-5	NA	TGTGCCAGCAGTGATCCCGGGACAGTGCAAGAGACCCAGTACTTC	CASSDPGTVQETQYF
TRBD1	TRBV2	TRBJ1-6	NA	TGTGCCAGCAGTGGACAGGGGGCTTTGAATTCACCCCTCCACTTT	CASSGQGALNSPLHF
NA	TRBV7-3	TRBJ1-5	NA	TGTGCCAGCAGCATCAGGGTTGGTCAGCCCCAGCATTTT	CASSIRVGQPQHF
NA	TRBV13	TRBJ1-1	NA	TGTGCCAGCAGCTTACTCAGGGGTGAAGCTTTCTTT	CASSLLRGEAFF
NA	TRBV2	TRBJ2-3	NA	TGTGCCAGCAGTGATTCAGGGATTAGCACAGATACGCAGTATTTT	CASSDSGISTDTQYF
NA	TRBV11-2	TRBJ2-7	NA	TGTGCCAGCAGCTTAGATCGGGGGGCCCGACTCTACGAGCAGTACTTC	CASSLDRGARLYEQYF
NA	TRBV2	TRBJ2-2	NA	TGTGCCAGCGGGAGAGATACCGGGGAGCTGTTTTTT	CASGRDTGELFF
TRBD1	TRBV3-1/TRBV3-2	TRBJ1-4	NA	TGTGCCAGCAGCATCCGGACAGGGGGCACGGTAAAACTGTTTTTT	CASSIRTGGTVKLFF
NA	TRBV28	TRBJ1-6	NA	TGTGCCAGCAGTTTACTCGGGGGGAGCTCCTATAATTCACCCCTCCACTTT	CASSLLGGSSYNSPLHF
TRBD1	TRBV7-9	TRBJ1-2	NA	TGTGCCAGCAGCTCCTTCGCGACAGGGTGGGATGGCTACACCTTC	CASSSFATGWDGYTF
NA	TRBV7-9	TRBJ1-4	NA	TGTGCCAGCAGCTTAGAAACGGGACACAATGAAAAACTGTTTTTT	CASSLETGHNEKLFF
NA	TRBV5-6	TRBJ2-7	NA	TGTGCCAGCAGCCTCGGGACAACCTACGAGCAGTACTTC	CASSLGTTYEQYF
NA	TRBV10-3	TRBJ2-3	NA	TGTGCCATCAGCCAAGGGACACCGATACCTAACACAGATACGCAGTATTTT	CAISQGTPIPNTDTQYF
TRBD2	TRBV6-2/TRBV6-3	TRBJ2-5	NA	TGTGCCAGCAGCCCCGGGAGGGGCACGTACCAAGAGACCCAGTACTTC	CASSPGRGTYQETQYF
NA	TRBV21-1	TRBJ2-3	NA	TGTGCCAGCAGCCGCGCGGGAGGCACAGATACGCAGTATTTT	CASSRAGGTDTQYF
NA	TRBV5-1	TRBJ2-2	NA	TGCGCCAGCAGGGGCAGGATGAACACCGGGGAGCTGTTTTTT	CASRGRMNTGELFF
TRBD1	TRBV5-4	TRBJ2-1	NA	TGTGCCAGCAGCTTGGGTGGGACAGTACCCGATGAGCAGTTCTTC	CASSLGGTVPDEQFF
NA	TRBV7-3	TRBJ1-1	once	TGTGCCAGCAGCTTATGGGGGGACCTCATGAACACTGAAGCTTTCTTT	CASSLWGDLMNTEAFF